The T cell receptor (beta chain) described here comes from a study of blood T cell repertoires in COVID-19. Study as a whole: Nucleic acid was either cDNA or gDNA, and it came from T cells, B-cell-depleted T cells, or PBMCs.

The study assigned cohorts using participant-reported clinical history. Sequencing was performed with immunoSEQ multiplex PCR; in TCRdb, only in-frame clones are kept and a portion is missing. The sample holds around 340,000 clones, 65% to 90% seen once. CDR1 SGHRS and CDR2 YFSETQ come from the germline V gene. V lost 0 bases and J lost 8; bases outside the gene matches: 6. This CDR3 is built from 15 residues. The sequence was obtained from a middle-aged woman with acute COVID-19. The V call is TRBV5-1, the J call TRBJ2-1, with 9 nucleotides matching TRBD2. Sequencing used PBMCs or T cells enriched from blood (not recorded which). The CDR3 bases are TGCGCCAGCAGCTTGGAAGGTAGCGGGAGAGATGAGCAGTTCTTC. Its translation is CASSLEGSGRDEQFF.